These T cell receptor beta chains were read from a single sample in a study of blood T cell repertoires in COVID-19. The method was immunoSEQ multiplex PCR; TCRdb's version includes in-frame clones alone and lacks a portion of them. The repertoire consists of fewer than 150,000 clones, with roughly four fifths occurring once and the leading ten covering approximately 20%. The material sequenced was PBMCs or T cells enriched from blood (not recorded which). The receptors derive from a man younger than 45 who had recovered from COVID-19. The CDR3 runs from the conserved cysteine through the conserved F or W. The D gene is left open where the match is weak. Size tells how often a clone was seen (once, few, many) or the class of an expanded clone, and some rows leave it out.

>TRBD2|TRBV3-1/TRBV3-2|TRBJ2-2|NA
CASSQGGLAGTGELFF
TGTGCCAGCAGCCAAGGGGGACTAGCGGGTACCGGGGAGCTGTTTTTT
>TRBD1|TRBV6-5|TRBJ1-2|NA
CASSQKDRAGGYTF
TGTGCCAGCAGCCAGAAGGACAGGGCGGGTGGCTACACCTTC
>NA|TRBV6-5|TRBJ1-2|NA
CASSPGWGYTF
TGTGCCAGCAGCCCAGGGTGGGGCTACACCTTC
>NA|TRBV3-1/TRBV3-2|TRBJ1-3|NA
CASRQSTGSGNTIYF
TGTGCCAGCAGGCAAAGTACAGGGTCTGGAAACACCATATATTTT
>NA|TRBV10-3|TRBJ1-5|NA
CAISESGAGDNQPQHF
TGTGCCATCAGTGAGTCGGGGGCAGGGGACAATCAGCCCCAGCATTTT
>NA|TRBV28|TRBJ1-2|NA
CASHTASMGSNYGYTF
TGTGCCAGCCATACGGCCTCCATGGGGAGTAACTATGGCTACACCTTC
>NA|TRBV24-1|TRBJ1-2|NA
CATSDFNRARFYGYTF
TGTGCCACCAGTGATTTTAACAGGGCCAGGTTTTATGGCTACACCTTC
>NA|TRBV12-3/TRBV12-4|TRBJ1-2|NA
CASSFGGASGYTF
TGTGCCAGCAGTTTTGGGGGGGCGAGCGGCTACACCTTC
>NA|TRBV5-1|TRBJ1-2|NA
CASSPEGGHGYTF
TGCGCCAGCAGCCCCGAGGGAGGTCATGGCTACACCTTC
>NA|TRBV30|TRBJ1-1|NA
CAWSVAVNTEAFF
TGTGCCTGGAGTGTCGCGGTAAACACTGAAGCTTTCTTT
>NA|TRBV29-1|TRBJ1-1|many
CSIGWGRRTEAFF
TGCAGCATCGGATGGGGGCGTAGAACTGAAGCTTTCTTT
>TRBD1|TRBV2|TRBJ1-1|many
CASRLINRDRGRVNTEAFF
TGTGCCAGCAGATTAATCAACCGGGACAGGGGGCGCGTGAACACTGAAGCTTTCTTT
>TRBD2|TRBV3-1/TRBV3-2|TRBJ2-5|NA
CASSQEGTSGRVQETQYF
TGTGCCAGCAGCCAAGAGGGGACTAGCGGGAGGGTACAAGAGACCCAGTACTTC
>TRBD2|TRBV29-1|TRBJ2-7|once
CSPCRWGYGGSTYEQYF
TGCAGCCCCTGCCGGTGGGGGTATGGCGGGAGCACTTACGAGCAGTACTTC
>TRBD1|TRBV5-1|TRBJ2-2|NA
CASSLVTGVNTGELFF
TGCGCCAGCAGCTTGGTGACAGGGGTAAACACCGGGGAGCTGTTTTTT
>NA|TRBV5-4|TRBJ2-3|NA
CASSLAAVETDTQYF
TGTGCCAGCAGCTTGGCCGCGGTGGAGACAGATACGCAGTATTTT
>TRBD1|TRBV5-4|TRBJ2-7|NA
CASSLNRGHAYEQYF
TGTGCCAGCAGCCTAAACAGGGGGCACGCCTACGAGCAGTACTTC
>TRBD2|TRBV19|TRBJ2-1|once
CASSILAGGPGGNEQFF
TGTGCCAGTAGTATATTAGCGGGAGGGCCGGGCGGCAATGAGCAGTTCTTC
>TRBD1|TRBV11-2|TRBJ2-5|NA
CASSRGTEETQYF
TGTGCCAGCAGCCGTGGGACAGAAGAGACCCAGTACTTC
>NA|TRBV5-6|TRBJ1-1|NA
CASSLVGDNTEAFF
TGTGCCAGCAGCTTGGTAGGGGATAACACTGAAGCTTTCTTT
>TRBD1|TRBV5-4|TRBJ1-6|NA
CASSLQGQYNSPLHF
TGTGCCAGCAGCTTACAGGGACAGTATAATTCACCCCTCCACTTT
>TRBD1|TRBV5-4|TRBJ2-5|NA
CASSSDRGQTQYF
TGTGCCAGCAGCTCGGACAGGGGGCAGACCCAGTACTTC
>TRBD1|TRBV19|TRBJ1-4|once
CATAGQHNEKLFF
TGTGCCACCGCGGGACAGCATAATGAAAAACTGTTTTTT
>TRBD2|TRBV6-2/TRBV6-3|TRBJ2-7|NA
CASSSRLAGAYEQYF
TGTGCCAGCAGTTCCCGACTAGCGGGAGCCTACGAGCAGTACTTC
>NA|TRBV27|TRBJ2-5|NA
CASGSPLRIQETQYF
TGTGCCAGCGGGTCTCCGTTGCGGATACAAGAGACCCAGTACTTC